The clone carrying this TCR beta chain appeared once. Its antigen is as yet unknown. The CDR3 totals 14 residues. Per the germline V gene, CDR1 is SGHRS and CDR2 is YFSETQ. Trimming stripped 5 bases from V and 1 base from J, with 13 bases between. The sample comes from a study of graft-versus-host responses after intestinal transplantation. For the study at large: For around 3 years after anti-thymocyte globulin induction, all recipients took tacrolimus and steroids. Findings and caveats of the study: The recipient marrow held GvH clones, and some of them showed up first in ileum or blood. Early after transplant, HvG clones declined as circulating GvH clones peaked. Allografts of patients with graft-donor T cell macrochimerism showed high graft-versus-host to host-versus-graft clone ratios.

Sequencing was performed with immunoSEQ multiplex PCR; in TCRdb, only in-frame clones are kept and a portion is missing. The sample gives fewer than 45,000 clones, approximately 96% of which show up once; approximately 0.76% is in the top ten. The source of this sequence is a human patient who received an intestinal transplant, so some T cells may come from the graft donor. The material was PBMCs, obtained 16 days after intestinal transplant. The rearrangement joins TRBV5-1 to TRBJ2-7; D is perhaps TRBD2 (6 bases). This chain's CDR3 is CASRSAGPSYEQYF. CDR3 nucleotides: TGCGCCAGCAGGTCGGCGGGACCATCCTACGAGCAGTACTTC.